The 13 T cell receptor beta chains presented below share a single source sample, sequenced in a study of memory CD4+ T cells and cytomegalovirus serostatus. Sequenced by immunoSEQ multiplex PCR; TCRdb stores in-frame clones only, minus some. The sample has about 60,000 clones; 60% to 80% are singletons. Single viable CD3+CD4+CD8-CD45RO+ cells were sorted as the memory CD4+ T cells. Sequencing was performed on memory CD4+ T cells from blood. The receptors here all came from an adult in good health and CMV-seronegative.

V is TRBV5-4 and J is TRBJ1-2; D remains ambiguous. Germline CDR1 reads SGHNT; CDR2 reads YYREEE (reference sequence). The V and J ends lost 0 bases and 8 bases respectively, with 11 bases between them. The CDR3 has 13 amino acids. The CDR3 region is CASSLGGMRGYTF. The CDR3 coding sequence is TGTGCCAGCAGCTTGGGGGGAATGAGGGGCTACACCTTC.

The chain recombines TRBV27 with TRBJ2-3, with 14 nucleotides matching TRBD2. Germline lookup yields CDR1 MNHEY and CDR2 SMNVEV (reference sequence). This CDR3 is 20 amino acids long. Trimming took 4 bases from V and 2 from J; bases not matched to a gene: 14. The CDR3 loop is CASSSPGLAGGQHLTDTQYF. CDR3 DNA: TGTGCCAGCAGTTCCCCCGGACTAGCGGGAGGACAACACCTCACAGATACGCAGTATTTT.

The V and J genes are TRBV18 and TRBJ2-7; D possibly corresponds to TRBD2 (5 bases). The germline V gene has CDR1 KGHSH and CDR2 LQKENI. CDR3 length: 12 residues. The V end was cut by 5 bases, the J end by 3 bases, with 8 bases between. DNA for the CDR3: TGTGCCAGCTCAGCGGGCAACTACGAGCAGTACTTC. Translating gives CASSAGNYEQYF.

The chain recombines TRBV6-6 with TRBJ1-6, with a possible D match to TRBD1 (5 bases). Germline loops: CDR1 MNHNY, CDR2 SVGAGI (reference sequence). CDR3 length equals 15 residues. Trimming took off 2 bases at V and 5 bases at J, with 10 bases between the two ends. The CDR3 loop reads CASSYTGGDNSPLHF. CDR3 nucleotides: TGTGCCAGCAGTTACACGGGGGGTGATAATTCACCCCTCCACTTT.

This chain uses TRBV18 with TRBJ1-2; possibly TRBD1 for D (6 bases). V was pared by 0 bases and J by 12 bases, with 23 bases between. The CDR3 totals 16 residues. Germline V gives CDR1 KGHSH, CDR2 LQKENI. DNA for the CDR3: TGTGCCAGCTCACCACCGAGGTCCAGGGGATCGGGGGGCCACACCTTC. This sequence encodes CASSPPRSRGSGGHTF.

This chain links TRBV6-6 with TRBJ2-6; D gene ambiguous. Germline-derived CDR1 and CDR2 are MNHNY and SVGAGI (reference sequence). The CDR3 consists of 16 residues. Deletions cut 7 bases from V and 0 bases from J, with 13 bases between. DNA for the CDR3: TGTGCCAGCACCCGATATTCCTACTCTGGGGCCAACGTCCTGACTTTC. It is translated as CASTRYSYSGANVLTF.

The V call is TRBV29-1, the J call TRBJ2-2; 8 positions match TRBD2. With 1 base clipped from V and 6 bases from J, the junction kept 10 bases outside the gene matches. Germline V gene lookup returns CDR1 SQVTM and CDR2 ANQGSEA. The CDR3 loop spans 16 amino acids. The CDR3: CSVEGHSGDIAGELFF. DNA of the CDR3: TGCAGCGTTGAAGGGCATAGCGGGGATATCGCCGGGGAGCTGTTTTTT.

The gene calls are TRBV5-5 and TRBJ1-2; D possibly corresponds to TRBD1 (6 bases). Germline CDR1 and CDR2: SGHKS and YYEKEE (reference sequence). CDR3 length: 15 residues. Trimming removed 4 bases at V and 5 bases at J, with 18 bases between. The DNA of the CDR3 is TGTGCCAGCAGCCCTGGGACAAAACGGGGGTATGGCTACACCTTC. Its translation: CASSPGTKRGYGYTF.

CDR3 bases: TGTGCCAGCAGTCCGTCACTACTGGGAAACACCATATATTTT. Translation: CASSPSLLGNTIYF. The chain recombines TRBV27 with TRBJ1-3; D is uncertain. Germline loops: CDR1 MNHEY, CDR2 SMNVEV (reference sequence). The CDR3 totals 14 residues. V was pared by 5 bases and J by 4 bases, with 12 bases between.

V and J are TRBV7-8 and TRBJ1-3; possible D gene TRBD1, 5 bases. This CDR3 region has 19 residues. CDR1 SGHVS and CDR2 FQNEAQ come from the germline V gene. With 5 bases removed from V and 0 bases from J, the gap between germline ends came to 23 bases. Here the CDR3 DNA reads TGTGCCAGCAGCCTTCCCCTGCGACAGACTAACCCCTCTGGAAACACCATATATTTT. As protein: CASSLPLRQTNPSGNTIYF. Using reference TRBV7-8 and TRBJ1-3 for the parts outside the CDR3, the full variable domain is GAGVSQSPRYKVAKRGQDVALRCDPISGHVSLFWYQQALGQGPEFLTYFQNEAQLDKSGLPSDRFFAERPEGSVSTLKIQRTQQEDSAVYLCASSLPLRQTNPSGNTIYFGEGSWLTVV.

The chain joins TRBV28 to TRBJ2-7, with a possible D match to TRBD1 (5 bases). The CDR3 has 13 residues. V lost 6 bases and J lost 3, with 12 bases in between. CDR1 and CDR2 (germline): MDHEN, SYDVKM. In DNA, the CDR3 is TGTGCCAGCAGGGAGCAGGGTAACTACGAGCAGTACTTC. It translates to CASREQGNYEQYF.

CDR3 nucleotide sequence: TGTGCCAGCAGACAGGGAAATCGGTACGAGCAGTACTTC. This gives the protein CASRQGNRYEQYF. The chain uses TRBV6-5 and TRBJ2-7, with a weak D call TRBD1 (6 bases). The CDR3 contains 13 residues. Between the trimmed V and J ends, which lost 6 bases and 4 bases, there was a span of 13 bases. Germline CDR1 and CDR2: MNHEY and SVGAGI.

This clone was picked up a small number of times. CDR3 bases: TGCAGCGTGGCTGGAGACAGGGGGCCTGAAGCTTTCTTT. Protein: CSVAGDRGPEAFF. The rearrangement links TRBV29-1 to TRBJ1-1; 10 nucleotides line up with TRBD1. Germline V gene lookup returns CDR1 SQVTM and CDR2 ANQGSEA. The CDR3 is 13 residues long. V lost 6 bases to trimming and J lost 6 bases; unmatched junction nucleotides: 7.